The entry below describes one TCR beta chain. Sequencing used immunoSEQ multiplex PCR; TCRdb keeps in-frame clones, though not all of them. The sample records over 200,000 clones, over 70% being singletons. This sample was taken from a study of blood T cell repertoires in COVID-19. The CDR3 contains 14 residues. CDR1 and CDR2 (germline): GTSNPN, SVGIG (reference sequence). V gave up 3 bases and J gave up 6 bases; unmatched junction bases: 11. The V gene is TRBV30, the J gene TRBJ2-7; 7 bases align to TRBD2. The sample taken for sequencing was peripheral blood. This sequence originates from a woman aged 80 or over with acute or convalescent COVID-19. CDR3 protein: CAWRGKSGIIEQYF. In DNA, the CDR3 is TGTGCCTGGAGAGGTAAGAGCGGGATAATCGAGCAGTACTTC.